The TCR beta chain described here comes from a study of OX40 agonist ivuxolimab in advanced cancers. Across the whole study: At doses from 0.01 to 10 mg/kg, patients were given intravenous ivuxolimab every 2 weeks. The dose-escalation cohort had hepatocellular carcinoma, melanoma, renal cell or head and neck cancer.

Note on this clone: Antigen: not known.

Using immunoSEQ multiplex PCR, the repertoire was profiled, and TCRdb retains in-frame clones only, with some absent. The sample contains 13,000 to 15,000 clones, 77% of which appear only once. There are 13 residues in the CDR3. V lost 7 bases, J lost 8 bases, and 7 bases stayed unmatched. Germline lookup yields CDR1 SGHRS and CDR2 YFSETQ. General study results and limits: Researchers did not determine the expanded peripheral T cells' antigen specificity.

The V call is TRBV5-1, the J call TRBJ2-1, with 9 bases aligning to TRBD1. The starting material was CD4+ or CD8+ T cells sorted from blood, obtained in a trial of the OX40 agonist ivuxolimab. This sequence originates from an adult with an advanced solid tumor such as melanoma, head and neck, liver or kidney cancer. The CDR3 coding sequence is TGCGCCAGCGGACCACAGGGGGCGGATGAGCAGTTCTTC. It encodes CASGPQGADEQFF.